The TCR beta chain described here comes from a study of shared clonotypes between healthy human individuals (dated by TCRdb to between 2020 and 2021). Concerning the study at large: The cohort comprised a couple of women and three men aged 18 to 49 years. For each donor, CD4 naive and CD4 memory were each run on three plates, CD8 naive on two plates, and CD8 memory on one plate. Blood TCR repertoires of four to six healthy adults were deeply sequenced to estimate repertoire size and the extent of clonotype sharing between individuals. Libraries were prepared and TCR repertoires were sequenced by different laboratories using diverse techniques, in order to increase sequencing depth and limit assay-specific biases. Each donor's leukapheresis produced roughly between roughly 0.94 and 9.5 billion PBMCs. Overall study results and their limits: Rarefaction of sorted-subset datasets indicated incomplete sequencing despite the large sequencing depth. Because the study included a small number of donors, the genetic and exposure-history diversity represented was limited. Estimated clonotype richness was generally larger for naive than for memory subsets. Compared with non-shared clonotypes, the clonotypes found in all four sorted-subset donors had higher generation probabilities. Sampling was limited to blood, and TCR repertoires in tissue likely differ from TCR repertoires in blood. Pairwise subsampling indicated that sequencing depth was expected to affect the degree of clonotype sharing among donors. About 4.5% of naive CD4, roughly 3.6% of naive CD8, about 2.1% of memory CD4, and 0.4% of memory CD8 clonotypes were shared across several donors.

The donors were healthy, HIV-negative adults with no recently reported acute infections or vaccinations. Every donor was a Caucasian adult living in Nashville, Tennessee, USA. CD4+ T cells were enriched by magnetic negative selection; naive cells were then positively selected on CD45RA, and the negative fraction formed the memory subset. Blood was obtained by leukapheresis, after which PBMCs were separated by Ficoll-Histopaque density gradient centrifugation and cryopreserved in liquid nitrogen vapor phase. Analytical flow cytometry was used to check the purity and quantity of every magnetically sorted T cell population. Genomic DNA was isolated from each sorted fraction and quantified by UV absorbance on a Nanodrop 2000c. The CDR3 measures 13 amino acids from cysteine to phenylalanine. The read is trimmed to its CDR3 DNA, 39 bases read in frame from base 1. CDR1 and CDR2 are read off the germline V gene as SGDLS and YYNGEE. V is cut by 0 bases and J by 4 bases, and the space between the germline ends is 4 bases.

For this clone: The antigen it binds to is not known. No much larger clonotype is one base removed from it; base qualities were not supplied. This specimen includes other DNA sequences encoding the same CDR3.

Using the deep immunoSEQ assay, multiplex PCR amplified TCR CDR3 regions from genomic DNA. Extracted genomic DNA from each cell subset was distributed evenly across all wells of several immunoSEQ 96-well plates, and each plate was treated as a replicate. For sorted subsets, around 0.2 ug of genomic DNA, equivalent to tens of thousands of T cell genomes, went into each replicate PCR. The purified libraries were quantified using a Qubit 3.0 fluorometer, sized with a Bioanalyzer 2100, and then quantified again using the KAPA Library Quantification kit. Each immunoSEQ 96-well plate was sequenced on its own single-read 150-cycle Illumina NextSeq 550 flow cell. As for the original processing: Because only junctional sequences without quality scores were contained in the immunoSEQ output, filtering matching that applied to full-length reads could not be performed. Sequences were annotated with PyIR, a Python wrapper for IgBLAST v1.9, and V/J genes and CDR3 were assigned using IMGT germline references. Any read was removed if the V/J assignment was weak (E-value above 1e-6), the CDR3 was missing, or the read contained stop codons, out-of-frame junctions, or ambiguous translated residues. V3J clonotypes were defined as sequences sharing the same inferred V gene, J gene, and CDR3 amino acid sequence. The percentage overlap between two repertoires was calculated by dividing the number of shared unique clonotypes by the size of the smaller repertoire. Richness of each repertoire was evaluated using RTK rarefaction, the Chao1 estimator, and Recon v2.1 estimates of unobserved clonotypes. OLGA was used to compute generation probabilities for all TCRbeta clonotypes that the gDNA method yielded from a handful of donors. TCRdb's version of the immuneACCESS table is confined to in-frame rearrangements and falls short of the full clone set. An unresolved V gene accounts for under half of the shortfall where checked; the remainder is of unknown origin. V, J and clone size derive from that table, while D and trimming were established from the DNA sequence. This sample is represented by roughly 2.4 million clones; around 95% of them were singletons. The top ten clonotypes cover 0.1% to 0.15% of the sample.

The V and J genes are TRBV9 and TRBJ2-2; the D gene is unclear. Input material: naive CD4+ T cells sorted from blood. This specimen's cell subset or site label, per the study, means: CD45RA+ positively selected. The TCR was taken from a man aged 18-30 years in good health. The nucleotide sequence is TGTGCCAGCAGCGTAGTTGGCACCGGGGAGCTGTTTTTT. This sequence encodes CASSVVGTGELFF.